The rows below give T cell receptor beta chains drawn from one sample of a study of tumor-infiltrating lymphocytes in primary liver carcinoma. TCRdb analysed the multiplex PCR reads with MiXCR anew, one entry per CDR3 protein. The table shows approximately 40,000 distinct CDR3 sequences, with about three quarters occurring only once. Specimen: liver tumor tissue from sampling region 2. All receptors derive from a middle-aged man with primary liver carcinoma and hepatitis B virus infection. CDR3s include the opening cysteine and the closing phenylalanine or tryptophan. D genes are given only for firm matches. The size field is filled for only some rows; it gives once, few, many or a size class.

TRBV4-3	-	-	12	TRBJ2-7	CAGSQGGGEQHF	TGCGCCGGCAGCCAGGGAGGAGGAGAGCAGCACTTC
TRBV19	-	-	13	TRBJ1-6	CVRKPRNNSPLHF	TGTGTCCGTAAACCCCGGAATAATTCACCCCTCCACTTT
TRBV11-1	-	-	14	TRBJ1-2	CTSSFKGFGYDYTF	TGTACCAGCAGCTTCAAGGGATTTGGTTATGACTACACCTTC
TRBV12-3/TRBV12-4	-	-	16	TRBJ1-5	CASSPSGRGRALPQHF	TGTGCCAGCAGTCCCTCAGGACGGGGGAGGGCTCTGCCACAGCATTTT
TRBV11-2	-	-	13	TRBJ1-2	CASSTNPGEGYTF	TGTGCCAGCAGCACTAACCCTGGGGAAGGATACACCTTC
TRBV5-8	-	-	12	TRBJ2-1	CASCLVPSEKFF	TGTGCCAGCTGCTTGGTTCCGAGCGAGAAGTTCTTC
TRBV12-3/TRBV12-4	-	-	16	TRBJ2-2	CASSSRLGANTGELFF	TGTGCCAGCAGTTCTCGGCTTGGGGCAAACACCGGGGAGCTGTTTTTT
TRBV30	-	TRBD2	12	TRBJ2-5	CAWSLMGGIQYF	TGTGCCTGGAGTCTCATGGGGGGGATCCAGTATTTC
TRBV28	-	-	16	TRBJ2-7	CASSPHFGSRAYEQYF	TGTGCCAGCAGTCCCCACTTCGGCAGTAGGGCCTACGAACAGTACTTC
TRBV4-3	-	-	15	TRBJ1-2	CANSQDTRGPHGYTF	TGCGCCAACAGCCAAGATACGCGGGGGCCTCATGGTTACACCTTC
TRBV20-1	few	TRBD1	14	TRBJ2-7	CSARRGGQGEEQYF	TGCAGTGCTAGAAGGGGCGGGCAGGGGGAAGAGCAGTACTTC
TRBV28	many	TRBD1	18	TRBJ1-4	CASRYDRGPVATNEKLFF	TGTGCCAGCAGATATGACAGGGGGCCAGTTGCAACTAATGAAAAACTGTTTTTT
TRBV6-1	-	TRBD1	16	TRBJ2-6	CARTEQGLAWANILTF	TGTGCCAGAACCGAACAGGGGTTAGCTTGGGCCAACATCCTGACTTTC
TRBV28	-	TRBD1	17	TRBJ2-1	CASRSPARQGAYNEQFF	TGTGCCAGCAGATCCCCCGCCAGACAGGGGGCCTACAATGAGCAGTTCTTC
TRBV7-8	-	TRBD2	16	TRBJ2-1	CASSYLAGGSHNEQFF	TGTGCCAGCAGCTATCTAGCGGGAGGGTCCCATAATGAGCAGTTCTTC
TRBV5-4	-	TRBD1	13	TRBJ2-5	CASTGQGKETQYF	TGTGCCAGTACGGGACAGGGCAAAGAGACCCAGTACTTC
TRBV29-1	-	-	16	TRBJ2-7	CSAMTSGTGSPYEQYF	TGTAGCGCCATGACATCTGGGACCGGCAGTCCCTACGAGCAATACTTC
TRBV11-1	-	TRBD2	17	TRBJ2-4	CASISHGTSGTKNTQYF	TGTGCCAGCATCTCTCACGGGACTAGCGGGACCAAAAACACTCAGTACTTC
TRBV29-1	-	-	12	TRBJ1-1	CSVTSGSTEAFF	TGCAGCGTCACCTCAGGGAGTACTGAAGCTTTCTTT
TRBV5-5	-	-	16	TRBJ1-2	CACSPHPDRTNYGYTF	TGTGCCTGCAGCCCACACCCGGACAGAACTAATTATGGCTACACCTTC
TRBV12-3/TRBV12-4	many	-	17	TRBJ1-3	CASSFGGRGYSGNTTYF	TGTGCCAGCAGTTTTGGGGGTCGGGGGTACTCTGGAAACACCACATATTTT
TRBV13	-	TRBD2	15	TRBJ2-3	CAISQGGRGADTQYF	TGTGCCATCAGTCAAGGAGGGAGGGGCGCAGATACGCAGTATTTT
TRBV2	-	-	15	TRBJ2-5	CTSSEHGGPTGTQYF	TGTACCAGCAGTGAACATGGGGGTCCAACGGGGACCCAGTACTTC
TRBV11-3	-	-	14	TRBJ2-1	CASSLGASKNEQFF	TGTGCCAGCAGCTTAGGCGCCTCAAAGAATGAGCAGTTCTTC
TRBV6-2/TRBV6-3	-	-	13	TRBJ2-7	CASSLYATNEQYF	TGTGCCAGCAGTTTGTACGCTACCAACGAGCAGTACTTC